Sequencing of this TCR beta chain was carried out in a study of shared T cell receptors in the human thymus. Repertoires were generated with immunoSEQ multiplex PCR, while TCRdb's copy carries only in-frame clones and drops some. The sample carries some 700,000 clones, approximately 83% recorded once. The CDR3 has 17 amino acids. The germline V and J ends were trimmed by 5 bases and 6 bases, with 24 bases remaining between them. Germline-derived CDR1 and CDR2 are SGHVS and FQNEAQ. The same specimen was also included in a second study, on human thymus T cells. That publication notes: Infants served as donors; they were healthy and Finnish and were having corrective surgery for congenital heart defects. The source of the thymus tissue was resections taken during corrective heart surgery.

The chain has TRBV7-8 and TRBJ2-3; D is possibly TRBD2 (7 bases). Sequenced input: thymocytes. The clonotype originates from a girl less than two years old with a congenital heart defect. CDR3 in DNA: TGTGCCAGCAGCCCCTGGTGCCCGTCGGAGGGGGGGGATACGCAGTATTTT. Translation gives CASSPWCPSEGGDTQYF.